This T cell receptor beta chain was retrieved from a study of T-cell reconstitution after alpha-beta-depleted transplantation in children. Germline V gene data show CDR1 as DFQATT and CDR2 as SNEGSKA (reference sequence). V was trimmed by 5 bases and J by 3 bases, leaving 8 bases between them. This CDR3 region has 12 residues. Unique molecular identifiers were incorporated into the prepared TCRbeta library. TCRdb used MiXCR to reprocess the PCR reads, holding one entry per CDR3 protein. This table holds 250,000 to 300,000 distinct CDR3 sequences, roughly a tenth found once. This TCR was recovered from a boy under two years old with acute myeloid leukemia, due to receive a stem cell transplant. The chain uses TRBV20-1 and TRBJ2-1, with D unclear. The starting material was PBMCs, obtained before TCRalphabeta/CD19-depleted stem cell transplant. The CDR3 sequence: CSAGINYNEQFF. The CDR3 DNA sequence: TGCAGTGCTGGGATAAACTACAATGAGCAGTTCTTC.